This paragraph reports one T cell receptor beta chain. The antigen is unknown. TCRdb reprocessed the 5' RACE reads and reports one entry per CDR3 protein, with no DNA. There are around 140,000 distinct CDR3 sequences in the sample, with approximately 2.5% held by the top ten. The data belong to a study of monozygotic twins with inflammatory bowel disease. Study observations and caveats: Especially with disease activity, IBD patients had fewer clonotypes in common with others than healthy twins did. Using the inverse Simpson index, IBD patients had lower TCRbeta diversity than healthy co-twins.

The CDR3 runs to 12 residues. Germline V gene lookup returns CDR1 DFQATT and CDR2 SNEGSKA (reference sequence). T cells were not sorted, and total RNA was isolated straight from whole blood. V is TRBV20-1 and J is TRBJ1-2; TCRdb lists TRBD1, though no DNA is available to test this call. The sequenced sample consisted of blood. The sequence derives from a human donor with ulcerative colitis or Crohn's disease, or a healthy co-twin of an affected twin (not recorded which). This CDR3 reads CSASYRTSGYTF.